This TCR beta chain appears in the sequencing data of a study of regulatory T cells in long-lasting Graves disease. This clonotype showed up many times. Deletions cut 8 bases from V and 7 bases from J, with 20 bases between. This CDR3 spans 14 amino acids. Per germline, CDR1 LNHDA and CDR2 SQIVND (reference sequence). CDR3-region Arm-PCR and iRepertoire HTBI primers produced the TCR beta libraries. One entry per CDR3 protein results from TCRdb running MiXCR on the multiplex PCR reads. This table holds some 410,000 distinct CDR3 sequences, 15% to 20% found once. As for time point: newly diagnosed GD, antithyroid drugs for less than 3 months. Extracted PBMC RNA gave rise to the TCR library. The same data also contributed to another study, on T cells in Graves' hyperthyroidism and ophthalmopathy. Per that paper: The hyperthyroidism was newly diagnosed and had lasted under 2 months; the patients were aged 18 to 65.

This receptor was identified in a woman in her twenties or thirties with Graves disease. The chain links TRBV19 to TRBJ1-1; a possible D gene is TRBD1 (5 bases). Sequenced here: peripheral blood mononuclear cells (PBMCs), sampled at new diagnosis, from a patient treated with antithyroid drugs. DNA for the CDR3: TGTGCCAGTGGGAGAACAGGCCCAACTAATGAAGCTTTCTTT. It codes for CASGRTGPTNEAFF. Together with reference TRBV19 and TRBJ1-1, the CDR3 gives the full variable domain: DGGITQSPKYLFRKEGQNVTLSCEQNLNHDAMYWYRQDPGQGLRLIYYSQIVNDFQKGDIAEGYSVSREKKESFPLTVTSAQKNPTAFYLCASGRTGPTNEAFFGQGTRLTVV.